The 22 T cell receptor beta chains presented below share a single source sample, sequenced in a study of identifying expanded T cells in peripheral blood. The data were produced by immunoSEQ multiplex PCR, yet TCRdb's version contains in-frame clones alone and is incomplete. The profile shows under 90,000 clones, around 89% of them singletons. The sequenced sample consisted of blood. The receptors derive from a person aged 18 to 75 in good health.

This clone occurred once. The chain carries TRBV6-6 and TRBJ2-7; 8 nucleotides agree with TRBD1. Looked up from germline, CDR1 is MNHNY and CDR2 is SVGAGI (reference sequence). V shed 0 bases and J 6 bases; nucleotides not matched to a gene: 7. This CDR3 is built from 15 residues. The CDR3 sequence is CASSYSAGGLSEQYF. CDR3 nucleotide sequence: TGTGCCAGCAGTTACTCAGCAGGGGGCTTGAGCGAGCAGTACTTC.

Here the CDR3 DNA reads TGTGCCAGCAGCCCACGACAGGGGGCGGGCTATGGCTACACCTTC. Amino acids: CASSPRQGAGYGYTF. The chain combines TRBV7-2 with TRBJ1-2, with 10 bases lining up with TRBD1. After removal of 5 bases from V and 4 bases from J, the junction contained 7 bases not matched to a gene. From germline, CDR1 is SGHTA and CDR2 FQGNSA. The CDR3 is 15 residues long.

J is TRBJ2-3 and V is TRBV5-1, with D maybe TRBD1 (5 bases). V lost 2 bases, J lost 2 bases, and 9 bases lay in between. Germline V gives CDR1 SGHRS, CDR2 YFSETQ. This CDR3 region has 14 residues. CDR3 loop: CASSLDSVTDTQYF. DNA for the CDR3: TGCGCCAGCAGCTTAGACAGCGTCACAGATACGCAGTATTTT.

This rearrangement joins TRBV11-2 to TRBJ2-7, with no clear D. Trimming took off 5 bases at V and 5 bases at J, with 13 bases between the two ends. The CDR3 runs 13 residues. Germline V CDR1 and CDR2: SGHAT, FQNNGV. CDR3 DNA: TGTGCCAGCAGCACAAGTCTTATCCACGAGCAGTACTTC. Translated, it gives CASSTSLIHEQYF.

This sequence joins TRBV4-1 and TRBJ2-1, with a tentative D call TRBD1 (5 bases). The germline V and J ends were trimmed by 0 bases and 3 bases, with 12 bases remaining between them. Germline loops: CDR1 MGHRA, CDR2 YSYEKL. The CDR3 runs 16 residues. CDR3 residues: CASSQEPGSHYNEQFF. The CDR3 DNA reads as TGCGCCAGCAGCCAAGAACCAGGGTCCCACTACAATGAGCAGTTCTTC.

This sequence joins TRBV28 and TRBJ2-7, with a possible D match to TRBD1 (5 bases). V lost 2 bases and J 3 bases, leaving 11 bases between the germline ends. Looked up from germline, CDR1 is MDHEN and CDR2 is SYDVKM. This CDR3 has 14 amino acids. DNA of the CDR3: TGTGCCAGCAGTTTACCAGACAGTTTCTACGAGCAGTACTTC. It specifies CASSLPDSFYEQYF. Together with reference TRBV28 and TRBJ2-7, the CDR3 gives the full variable domain: DVKVTQSSRYLVKRTGEKVFLECVQDMDHENMFWYRQDPGLGLRLIYFSYDVKMKEKGDIPEGYSVSREKKERFSLILESASTNQTSMYLCASSLPDSFYEQYFGPGTRLTVT.

The rearrangement uses TRBV29-1 and TRBJ1-1; D possibly corresponds to TRBD1 (5 bases). The ends were cut back, 2 bases at V and 6 bases at J, with 7 bases in the middle. CDR1 is SQVTM and CDR2 is ANQGSEA in the germline V gene. This CDR3 has 11 amino acids. In DNA, the CDR3 is TGCAGCGTTGAAAGGGGCGCTGAAGCTTTCTTT. Its protein product is CSVERGAEAFF. Variable domain in full (rest from reference TRBV29-1 and TRBJ1-1): SAVISQKPSRDICQRGTSLTIQCQVDSQVTMMFWYRQQPGQSLTLIATANQGSEATYESGFVIDKFPISRPNLTFSTLTVSNMSPEDSSIYLCSVERGAEAFFGQGTRLTVV.

V usage is TRBV7-2 and J usage is TRBJ2-7; D gene unclear. Germline CDR1 reads SGHTA; CDR2 reads FQGNSA. CDR3 length: 11 amino acids. V was cut by 5 bases and J by 4 bases, with 6 bases left in between. The CDR3 region has the DNA TGTGCCAGCAGCGCCGAGTACGAGCAGTACTTC. It yields the protein CASSAEYEQYF.

In DNA form, the CDR3 reads TGTGCCATCAGTGAGAGTTTTAGGGGCACTGAAGCTTTCTTT. It codes for CAISESFRGTEAFF. The J gene is TRBJ1-1, the V gene TRBV10-3; D is perhaps TRBD1 (5 bases). This CDR3 is 14 amino acids long. The V and J ends lost 2 bases and 4 bases respectively, with 11 bases between them. Germline V lookup: CDR1 ENHRY, CDR2 SYGVKD.

The genes are TRBV9 and TRBJ1-3; D unresolved. Germline assignment: CDR1 SGDLS and CDR2 YYNGEE. The CDR3 length is 14 residues. Trimming took 4 bases from V and 4 from J, leaving 12 bases between them. The CDR3 loop is CASSPNIEGNTIYF. As DNA, the CDR3 is TGTGCCAGCAGCCCGAACATAGAGGGAAACACCATATATTTT.

This sequence joins TRBV25-1 and TRBJ1-2; no reliable D call. The V end lost 4 bases, the J end lost 5 bases, and 23 bases lay between the germline ends. Germline-derived CDR1 and CDR2 are MGHDK and SYGVNS. The CDR3 is made up of 17 amino acids. The CDR3: CASSANLIGQEDYGYTF. As DNA, the CDR3 is TGTGCCAGCAGTGCAAACCTAATAGGGCAAGAAGATTATGGCTACACCTTC.

V usage is TRBV9 and J usage is TRBJ1-2; tentatively, D is TRBD1 (5 bases). The V gene lost 0 bases and the J gene lost 3 bases, with 12 bases spanning the gap. The CDR3 length is 15 residues. CDR1 is SGDLS and CDR2 is YYNGEE in the germline V gene. CDR3 in amino acids: CASSVAGAWDYGYTF. Written as DNA, the CDR3 is TGTGCCAGCAGCGTAGCCGGGGCTTGGGACTATGGCTACACCTTC.

This clone was observed once. The DNA of the CDR3 is TGTGCCAGCCTGCGGGACAGGGCATCGGATGAGCAGTTCTTC. As protein: CASLRDRASDEQFF. This chain connects TRBV2 to TRBJ2-1; TRBD1 matches at 9 bases. CDR1 is SNHLY, CDR2 FYNNEI, per germline. J lost 8 bases, V lost 8 bases, and 10 bases had no gene match. The CDR3 runs 14 residues.

The CDR3, as DNA: TGTGCCAGCAGCTCTACTAGCGGGATCAGTACAAAGACCCAGTACTTC. Translated: CASSSTSGISTKTQYF. The V call is TRBV28, the J call TRBJ2-5; 10 bases are shared with TRBD2. The CDR3 consists of 16 residues. Germline V gives CDR1 MDHEN, CDR2 SYDVKM. Trimming at V came to 6 bases and at J to 6 bases, leaving 13 bases not matched to a gene.

This clone came up many times. The chain recombines TRBV14 with TRBJ1-2; D is ambiguous. The CDR3 has 13 amino acids. Germline assignment: CDR1 SGHDN and CDR2 FVKESK. V lost 5 bases and J 3 bases, leaving 10 bases between the germline ends. CDR3 sequence: CASSERRDYGYTF. CDR3 coding DNA: TGTGCCAGCAGCGAGAGGAGGGACTATGGCTACACCTTC.

The V gene is TRBV27, the J gene TRBJ2-7; TRBD2 aligns across 8 bases. CDR3 size: 15 residues. Germline CDR1 is MNHEY and CDR2 is SMNVEV (reference sequence). The trim removed 1 base at V and 2 bases at J, leaving 4 bases unmatched. CDR3 sequence: CASSLFTGLAYEQYF. The CDR3 bases are TGTGCCAGCAGTTTATTCACGGGACTAGCCTACGAGCAGTACTTC.

The chain uses TRBV29-1 and TRBJ1-1, with a possible D match to TRBD1 (6 bases). The germline V gene has CDR1 SQVTM and CDR2 ANQGSEA. This CDR3 contains 14 residues. Trimming removed 7 bases from V and 4 bases from J, with 19 bases in between. CDR3 sequence (DNA): TGCAGCGCAGACTCACAGGGTGGGGGCACTGAAGCTTTCTTT. Its protein product is CSADSQGGGTEAFF.

This rearrangement joins TRBV18 to TRBJ2-7; 7 bases align to TRBD1. V was clipped by 0 bases and J by 6 bases; unmatched bases: 5. Germline V gene data show CDR1 as KGHSH and CDR2 as LQKENI. This CDR3 is built from 14 residues. CDR3 in DNA: TGTGCCAGCTCACCACCCCGGGACAGCTCCGAGCAGTACTTC. The encoded protein is CASSPPRDSSEQYF.

V gene TRBV30 combines with J gene TRBJ1-2; D perhaps matches TRBD1 (6 bases). V was trimmed by 3 bases and J by 6 bases, leaving 14 bases between them. There are 13 residues in the CDR3. Germline values: CDR1 GTSNPN, CDR2 SVGIG (reference sequence). The CDR3 spells CAWSGGRGNGYTF. CDR3 nucleotides: TGTGCCTGGAGCGGGGGGCGCGGGAATGGCTACACCTTC.

This clone occurred once. The chain uses TRBV7-7 and TRBJ2-6; no definite D call. Per germline, CDR1 SSHAT and CDR2 FNYEAQ (reference sequence). The V and J ends lost 5 bases and 1 base respectively, with 9 bases between them. The CDR3 is 15 residues long. The CDR3 protein is CASSPLSSGANVLTF. CDR3 coding DNA: TGTGCCAGCAGCCCACTATCATCTGGGGCCAACGTCCTGACTTTC.

This sequence joins TRBV29-1 and TRBJ2-5; 7 nucleotides match TRBD1. The germline V gene has CDR1 SQVTM and CDR2 ANQGSEA. This CDR3 has 16 amino acids. V lost 2 bases, J lost 5 bases, and 14 bases stayed unmatched. The CDR3, as DNA: TGCAGCGTTGAAACAGGGGAAATTGGGGTTGGGGAGACCCAGTACTTC. Translated, it gives CSVETGEIGVGETQYF.

This chain connects TRBV10-3 to TRBJ2-7; D possibly corresponds to TRBD1 (5 bases). The CDR3 is made up of 15 amino acids. V dropped 2 bases and J dropped 2 bases, with 13 bases sitting between them. CDR1 is ENHRY, CDR2 SYGVKD, per germline. The CDR3 DNA follows: TGTGCCATCAGTGAGGGGGCCGCTGGGGCCTACGAGCAGTACTTC. It specifies CAISEGAAGAYEQYF.